This TCR beta chain emerged from a study of T cells in Graves' hyperthyroidism and ophthalmopathy. For the study at large: Pretreatment peripheral blood was obtained at initial diagnosis. Findings and limits, study-wide: Model output signaled ophthalmopathy a median roughly 6.5 months ahead of onset.

The CDR3 covers 15 residues. Germline-derived CDR1 and CDR2 are SGHVS and FNYEAQ. The V and J ends lost 1 base and 3 bases respectively, with 13 bases between them. Concerning this clonotype: The antigen is unknown.

Over 18 months, lack of ophthalmopathy progression marked Graves' hyperthyroidism as stable. Amplified TCR beta CDR3 regions derived from RNA transcripts. First-round RT-PCR targeting the TCR CDR3 was performed with the HTBI primer set. From the multiplex PCR reads, TCRdb called clonotypes with MiXCR, one entry per CDR3 protein. The top ten clones hold 7% to 10% of a sample with about 840,000 distinct CDR3 sequences, about two fifths of them seen once. The sequence was obtained from a man younger than 35 with Graves' hyperthyroidism. The specimen was blood. The chain couples TRBV7-6 to TRBJ2-7; the D is unclear. CDR3 amino acids: CASSLGGRSGYEQYF. The CDR3 DNA is TGTGCCAGCAGCTTAGGTGGCAGGTCGGGCTACGAGCAGTACTTC.